The entry below gives a single T cell receptor (beta chain) sequence along with its context. These data are taken from a study of T-cell memory formation after mild COVID-19. TCRdb independently ran MiXCR on the 5' RACE reads; one entry per CDR3 protein. The sample lists 120,000 or so distinct CDR3 sequences, about 17% occurring once. This receptor was taken from a man aged 18 to 30 who had mild COVID-19 (a few samples of this study predate the infection). Cell type and time point are not known. The sequencing input was PBMCs or a T cell subset sorted from them (not recorded which).

The CDR3 here is CSVRQGSSYNEQFF. As DNA, the CDR3 is TGCAGCGTTAGACAGGGGAGCTCCTACAATGAGCAGTTCTTC. This chain connects TRBV29-1 to TRBJ2-1, with TRBD1 identical over 8 bases. From germline, CDR1 is SQVTM and CDR2 ANQGSEA. The CDR3 has 14 residues. V dropped 5 bases and J dropped 0; count of bases not matched to a gene: 3.